This paragraph reports one T cell receptor beta chain. Its antigen is undetermined. TCRdb's copy holds only in-frame clones and misses some; the assay was immunoSEQ multiplex PCR. The sample lists about 180,000 clones, over 90% seen once, with about 1.9% in the top ten. The record originates from a study of T cell responses to AZD1222 COVID-19 vaccine. General study findings and limits: Receipt of two AZD1222 doses was followed by a rise in Spike-specific TCR breadth and depth.

Germline loops: CDR1 LNHDA, CDR2 SQIVND (reference sequence). The V and J ends lost 3 bases and 7 bases respectively, with 13 bases between them. The CDR3 sequence is 14 residues long. The chain links TRBV19 to TRBJ1-5, with D possibly matching TRBD1 (5 bases). The receptor was derived from an adult who received the AZD1222 COVID-19 vaccine. The sample in question was peripheral blood, obtained 28 days after the second AZD1222 dose. The CDR3 loop reads CASSIGGRGQPQHF. The DNA for the CDR3 is TGTGCCAGTAGTATCGGGGGTCGGGGGCAGCCCCAGCATTTT.